These 23 T cell receptor beta chains were sequenced from one sample in a study of neoadjuvant anti-PD-1 for oral cavity cancer. Some clones are missing from TCRdb's copy, which holds only in-frame ones; the method was immunoSEQ multiplex PCR. The table has 15,000 or so clones, roughly 60% seen once; the top ten hold roughly 2.8%. The specimen comprised PBMCs, sampled before nivolumab (anti-PD-1) treatment. The source of these receptors is a person between 40 and 85 years old with oral cavity squamous cell carcinoma.

The chain couples TRBV5-1 to TRBJ2-2, with 9 bases aligning to TRBD2. J gave up 3 bases and V 4 bases, and 4 bases lay outside the gene matches. Germline values: CDR1 SGHRS, CDR2 YFSETQ. CDR3 size: 15 residues. Written as DNA, the CDR3 is TGCGCCAGCAGCGGGGGACTAGCTGACACCGGGGAGCTGTTTTTT. Protein product: CASSGGLADTGELFF.

The rearrangement links TRBV7-2 to TRBJ2-7; 7 bases map to TRBD1. The CDR3 is 14 amino acids. CDR1 SGHTA and CDR2 FQGNSA come from the germline V gene. The V gene end was trimmed by 1 base and the J gene end by 2 bases; junction bases not matched to a gene: 2. DNA for the CDR3: TGTGCCAGCAGCTTAGGGACAGGTACCTACGAGCAGTACTTC. Translation gives CASSLGTGTYEQYF.

V usage is TRBV4-1 and J usage is TRBJ2-7, with TRBD2 as a possible D gene (5 bases). Germline V CDR1 and CDR2: MGHRA, YSYEKL. V was clipped by 3 bases and J by 5 bases, with 14 bases between them. CDR3 length equals 14 residues. CDR3 residues: CASSHLLRENEQYF. The CDR3 DNA reads as TGCGCCAGCAGCCATCTCCTGAGGGAGAACGAGCAGTACTTC.

This clone was counted a single time. The chain carries TRBV29-1 and TRBJ2-1; D gene uncertain. Germline V gene data show CDR1 as SQVTM and CDR2 as ANQGSEA. Trimming removed 3 bases at V and 1 base at J, with 22 bases between. The CDR3 is made up of 18 amino acids. The CDR3 DNA reads TGCAGCGTTGACCGACCCCTAATAGGCCAGGCATCCTACAATGAGCAGTTCTTC. Protein sequence: CSVDRPLIGQASYNEQFF.

The chain joins TRBV30 to TRBJ2-7; perhaps TRBD1 as D (6 bases). Deletions cut 2 bases from V and 3 bases from J, with 14 bases between. CDR1 and CDR2 (germline): GTSNPN, SVGIG (reference sequence). The CDR3 loop spans 14 amino acids. CDR3 residues: CAWSLSTGYYEQYF. Here the CDR3 DNA reads TGTGCCTGGAGTCTTTCCACAGGGTACTACGAGCAGTACTTC.

This clone has a handful of counts. CDR3: CASSASPRGDEKLFF. Written as DNA, the CDR3 is TGTGCCAGCAGCGCCTCCCCGAGGGGGGATGAAAAACTGTTTTTT. The chain has TRBV9 and TRBJ1-4; D might be TRBD1 (6 bases). CDR1 is SGDLS, CDR2 YYNGEE, per germline. This CDR3 spans 15 amino acids. V shed 3 bases and J shed 6 bases, with 15 bases lying between them. Together with reference TRBV9 and TRBJ1-4, the CDR3 gives the full variable domain: DSGVTQTPKHLITATGQRVTLRCSPRSGDLSVYWYQQSLDQGLQFLIQYYNGEERAKGNILERFSAQQFPDLHSELNLSSLELGDSALYFCASSASPRGDEKLFFGSGTQLSVL.

In this sample, this clone turned up a few times. J is TRBJ2-7 and V is TRBV11-3, with 14 nucleotides matching TRBD2. V lost 5 bases to trimming and J lost 6 bases; unmatched junction nucleotides: 9. Germline V CDR1 and CDR2: SGHNT, YENEEA. CDR3 length: 16 amino acids. Here the CDR3 reads CASSAGLAGGLAEQYF. The DNA of the CDR3 is TGTGCCAGCAGCGCCGGACTAGCGGGAGGCCTGGCCGAGCAGTACTTC.

This clone was recorded a few times. V usage is TRBV6-6 and J usage is TRBJ1-5, with no clear D. The V end lost 6 bases, the J end lost 3 bases, and 6 bases lay between the germline ends. Germline V gives CDR1 MNHNY, CDR2 SVGAGI (reference sequence). This CDR3 has 12 amino acids. This CDR3 reads CASSRYNQPQHF. In DNA form, the CDR3 reads TGTGCCAGCAGCAGGTACAATCAGCCCCAGCATTTT.

This clone was counted a few times. V usage is TRBV10-3 and J usage is TRBJ2-1, with D tentatively TRBD2 (6 bases). The germline V gene has CDR1 ENHRY and CDR2 SYGVKD. V was pared by 4 bases and J by 9 bases, with 16 bases between. The CDR3 totals 14 residues. As DNA, the CDR3 is TGTGCCATCAGTGTCGGCGGGGTATTGGGTGAGCAGTTCTTC. Translating it yields CAISVGGVLGEQFF.

This clone was counted once. CDR3 sequence reads: CAWSGANQETQYF. CDR3 nucleotide sequence: TGTGCCTGGAGCGGGGCAAACCAAGAGACCCAGTACTTC. The V call is TRBV30, the J call TRBJ2-5; D tentatively reads TRBD1 or TRBD2 (5 bases each). V dropped 3 bases and J dropped 0 bases, with 8 bases sitting between them. The CDR3 is 13 residues long. In germline, CDR1 is GTSNPN, CDR2 SVGIG (reference sequence).

The genes are TRBV5-1 and TRBJ2-3; 9 bases match TRBD2. After removal of 0 bases from V and 1 base from J, the junction contained 9 bases not matched to a gene. Germline loops: CDR1 SGHRS, CDR2 YFSETQ. This CDR3 spans 18 amino acids. The CDR3 DNA reads TGCGCCAGCAGCTTGGTTCTAGCGGGGTCCCCTGGCACAGATACGCAGTATTTT. This translates into CASSLVLAGSPGTDTQYF. The full variable domain, rest sourced from reference TRBV5-1 and TRBJ2-3, is KAGVTQTPRYLIKTRGQQVTLSCSPISGHRSVSWYQQTPGQGLQFLFEYFSETQRNKGNFPGRFSGRQFSNSRSEMNVSTLELGDSALYLCASSLVLAGSPGTDTQYFGPGTRLTVL.

J is TRBJ2-1 and V is TRBV6-1, with D perhaps TRBD1 or TRBD2 (7 bases each). This CDR3 region has 14 residues. The germline CDR1 and CDR2 sequences are MNHNS and SASEGT. Between the trimmed V and J ends, which lost 4 bases and 5 bases, there was a span of 12 bases. The CDR3 DNA reads as TGTGCCAGCAGTGGCCAGGGGGGGGACAATGAGCAGTTCTTC. It is translated as CASSGQGGDNEQFF.

The chain links TRBV29-1 to TRBJ2-1; 9 bases map to TRBD2. Trimming removed 6 bases from V and 8 bases from J; junction bases left unmatched: 11. The CDR3 sequence is 14 residues long. Germline-derived CDR1 and CDR2 are SQVTM and ANQGSEA. CDR3 sequence: CSVDAGGLFDEQFF. In DNA, the CDR3 is TGCAGCGTGGATGCGGGAGGGTTGTTCGATGAGCAGTTCTTC.

The sample holds a few counts of this clone. J is TRBJ2-1 and V is TRBV10-1, with 7 bases fitting TRBD2. Per the germline V gene, CDR1 is WNHNN and CDR2 is SYGVQD (reference sequence). The CDR3 covers 14 residues. V shed 3 bases, J shed 12 bases, and the junction held 11 bases outside the gene matches. The CDR3 DNA follows: TGCGCCAGCAGTGATATGAGGGAGGGCCGTTCGCAGTTCTTC. Its protein is CASSDMREGRSQFF.

The rearrangement uses TRBV7-2 and TRBJ2-3; the D gene is possibly TRBD2 (6 bases). Trimming stripped 5 bases from V and 6 bases from J, with 15 bases between. Germline CDR1 and CDR2: SGHTA and FQGNSA. The CDR3 is 14 residues long. CDR3 loop: CASSPRLVRDTQYF. CDR3 coding DNA: TGTGCCAGCAGCCCGCGACTAGTGCGTGATACGCAGTATTTT.

This clone was seen more than once but under ten times. The DNA of the CDR3 is TGTGCCAGCAGTGCACAGAGGGCGAACACTGAAGCTTTCTTT. Translation: CASSAQRANTEAFF. This chain joins TRBV2 and TRBJ1-1, with D unclear. Per the germline V gene, CDR1 is SNHLY and CDR2 is FYNNEI. V dropped 4 bases and J dropped 1 base, with 10 bases sitting between them. The CDR3 has 14 amino acids.

The V gene is TRBV6-1, the J gene TRBJ2-6; TRBD1 matches at 12 bases. This CDR3 has 18 amino acids. Germline CDR1 is MNHNS and CDR2 is SASEGT. V was pared by 4 bases and J by 0 bases, with 4 bases of the junction left unmatched. The CDR3 reads CASSGDRGHNSGANVLTF. The DNA for the CDR3 is TGTGCCAGCAGTGGGGACAGGGGGCACAACTCTGGGGCCAACGTCCTGACTTTC.

The chain joins TRBV21-1 to TRBJ2-1; TRBD2, as called in the table, went unchecked against the DNA. TRBV21-1 is described as a pseudogene. The CDR3 contains 13 residues. CDR3 amino acids: CAKLGLTYNEQFF. The CDR3 bases are TGTGCCAAACTAGGGTTAACCTACAATGAGCAGTTCTTC.

This chain links TRBV30 with TRBJ2-7; 11 bases agree with TRBD1. Germline values: CDR1 GTSNPN, CDR2 SVGIG (reference sequence). J lost 2 bases, V lost 0 bases, and 3 bases had no gene match. This CDR3 has 15 residues. The chain's CDR3 is CAWSVGQGATYEQYF. The CDR3 DNA reads as TGTGCCTGGAGTGTCGGACAGGGGGCGACCTACGAGCAGTACTTC.

In its sample, this clone was seen a few times. The chain employs TRBV15 and TRBJ2-4; TRBD2 matches at 8 bases. Losses at the gene ends were 7 bases for V and 5 bases for J; bases not matched to a gene: 10. Germline V gene sequence: CDR1 LNHNV, CDR2 YYDKDF (reference sequence). The CDR3 contains 15 residues. CDR3 sequence (DNA): TGTGCCACCACCAATGAGCGGGAGAACCAAAACATTCAGTACTTC. Protein sequence: CATTNERENQNIQYF.

The rearrangement links TRBV18 to TRBJ1-5; D gene uncertain. Deletions cut 1 base from V and 6 bases from J, with 7 bases between. In germline, CDR1 is KGHSH, CDR2 LQKENI. This CDR3 contains 13 residues. CDR3 protein: CASSPLEGQPQHF. Here the CDR3 DNA reads TGTGCCAGCTCACCACTTGAGGGTCAGCCCCAGCATTTT.

The chain couples TRBV5-4 to TRBJ1-4; 7 bases are shared with TRBD1. This CDR3 has 15 residues. The germline V gene encodes CDR1 SGHNT and CDR2 YYREEE (reference sequence). The V and J ends lost 3 bases and 7 bases, in that order; junction bases with no gene match: 9. The CDR3 DNA sequence: TGTGCCAGCAGCTATCACAGGGGTGGGGTTGAAAAACTGTTTTTT. This encodes CASSYHRGGVEKLFF.

The chain employs TRBV6-5 and TRBJ2-1; D possibly corresponds to TRBD2 (5 bases). V gave up 8 bases and J gave up 10 bases, with 12 bases separating them. Per the germline V gene, CDR1 is MNHEY and CDR2 is SVGAGI. The CDR3 is 11 amino acids. CDR3 DNA: TGTGCCAGCGGGAGAAGCCGGGAGCAGTTCTTC. Amino acids: CASGRSREQFF.